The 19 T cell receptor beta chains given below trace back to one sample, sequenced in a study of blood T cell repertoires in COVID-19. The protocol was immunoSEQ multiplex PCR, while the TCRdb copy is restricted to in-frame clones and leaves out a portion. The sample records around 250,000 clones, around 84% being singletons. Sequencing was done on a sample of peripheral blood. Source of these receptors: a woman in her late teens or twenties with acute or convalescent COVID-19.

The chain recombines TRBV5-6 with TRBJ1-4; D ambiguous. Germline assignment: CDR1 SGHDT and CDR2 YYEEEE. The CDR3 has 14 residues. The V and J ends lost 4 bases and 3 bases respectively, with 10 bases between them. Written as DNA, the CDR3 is TGTGCCAGCAGCCCAACTTTTCCTAATGAAAAACTGTTTTTT. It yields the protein CASSPTFPNEKLFF.

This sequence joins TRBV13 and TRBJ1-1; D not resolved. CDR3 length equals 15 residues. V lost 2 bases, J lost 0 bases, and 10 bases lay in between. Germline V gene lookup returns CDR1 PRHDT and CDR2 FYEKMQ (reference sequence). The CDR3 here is CASSLSWSMNTEAFF. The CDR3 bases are TGTGCCAGCAGCTTATCGTGGAGCATGAACACTGAAGCTTTCTTT.

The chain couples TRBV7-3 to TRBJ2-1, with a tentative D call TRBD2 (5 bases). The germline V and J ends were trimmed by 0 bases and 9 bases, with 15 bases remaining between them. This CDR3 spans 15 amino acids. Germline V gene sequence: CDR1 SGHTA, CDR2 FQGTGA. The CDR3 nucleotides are TGTGCCAGCAGCTTAACGTTAGCTAGCTATGGTGAGCAGTTCTTC. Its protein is CASSLTLASYGEQFF. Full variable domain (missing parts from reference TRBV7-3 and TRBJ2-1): GAGVSQTPSNKVTEKGKYVELRCDPISGHTALYWYRQSLGQGPEFLIYFQGTGAADDSGLPNDRFFAVRPEGSVSTLKIQRTERGDSAVYLCASSLTLASYGEQFFGPGTRLTVL.

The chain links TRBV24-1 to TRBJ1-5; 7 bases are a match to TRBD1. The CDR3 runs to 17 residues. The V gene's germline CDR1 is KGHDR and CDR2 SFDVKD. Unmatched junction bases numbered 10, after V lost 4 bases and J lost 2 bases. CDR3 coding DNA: TGTGCCACCAGTGACCGGACCGGGACAGATGGCAATCAGCCCCAGCATTTT. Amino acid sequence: CATSDRTGTDGNQPQHF.

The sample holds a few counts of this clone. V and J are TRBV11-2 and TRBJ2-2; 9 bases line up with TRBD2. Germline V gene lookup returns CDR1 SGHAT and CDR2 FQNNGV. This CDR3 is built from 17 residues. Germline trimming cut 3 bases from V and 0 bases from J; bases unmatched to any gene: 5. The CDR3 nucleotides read TGTGCCAGCAGCTTCCCCCTAGCGGGAACGAACACCGGGGAGCTGTTTTTT. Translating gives CASSFPLAGTNTGELFF.

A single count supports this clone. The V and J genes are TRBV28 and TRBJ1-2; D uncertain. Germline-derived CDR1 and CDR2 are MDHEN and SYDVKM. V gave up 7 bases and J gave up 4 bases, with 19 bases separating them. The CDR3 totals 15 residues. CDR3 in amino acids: CASTPPRASLYGYTF. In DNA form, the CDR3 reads TGTGCCAGCACCCCACCGAGGGCCTCCCTCTATGGCTACACCTTC.

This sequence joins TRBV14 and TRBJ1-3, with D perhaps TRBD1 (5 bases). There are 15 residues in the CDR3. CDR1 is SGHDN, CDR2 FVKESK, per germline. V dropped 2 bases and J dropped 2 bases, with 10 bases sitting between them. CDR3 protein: CASSQQGITGNTIYF. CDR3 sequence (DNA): TGTGCCAGCAGCCAACAGGGAATTACTGGAAACACCATATATTTT.

The CDR3 bases are TGTGCCAGCAGTTTTGTGGGGGGGAACCCCTATGGCTACACCTTC. Its protein product is CASSFVGGNPYGYTF. The V call is TRBV28, the J call TRBJ1-2, with a possible D match to TRBD1 (5 bases). The germline V gene encodes CDR1 MDHEN and CDR2 SYDVKM. V dropped 3 bases and J dropped 4 bases, with 15 bases sitting between them. CDR3 length equals 15 residues.

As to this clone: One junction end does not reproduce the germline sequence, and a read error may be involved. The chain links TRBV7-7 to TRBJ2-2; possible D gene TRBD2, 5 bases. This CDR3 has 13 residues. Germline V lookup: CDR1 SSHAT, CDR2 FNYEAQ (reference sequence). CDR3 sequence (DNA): TGTGCTAGCAGCCGCCCTGGGAGCGGGGAGCTGTTTTTT. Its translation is CASSRPGSGELFF.

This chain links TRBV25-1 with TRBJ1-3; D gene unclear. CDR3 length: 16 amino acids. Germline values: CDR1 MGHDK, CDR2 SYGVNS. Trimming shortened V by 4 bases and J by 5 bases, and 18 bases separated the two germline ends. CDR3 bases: TGTGCCAGCAGTGTCTCCGAAAGGGCCGGGAGAAACACCATATATTTT. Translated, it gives CASSVSERAGRNTIYF.

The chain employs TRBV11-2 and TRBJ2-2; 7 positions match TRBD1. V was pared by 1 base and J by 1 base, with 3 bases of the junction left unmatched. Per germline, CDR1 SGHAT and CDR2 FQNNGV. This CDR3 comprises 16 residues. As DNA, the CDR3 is TGTGCCAGCAGCTTAGGACAGGGTTGGAACACCGGGGAGCTGTTTTTT. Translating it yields CASSLGQGWNTGELFF.

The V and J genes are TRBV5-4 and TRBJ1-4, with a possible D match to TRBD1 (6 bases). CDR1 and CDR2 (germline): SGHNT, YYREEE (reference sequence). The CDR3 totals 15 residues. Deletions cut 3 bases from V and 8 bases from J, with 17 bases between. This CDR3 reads CASSSKGEGSEKLFF. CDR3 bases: TGTGCCAGCAGCTCCAAGGGGGAAGGTAGCGAAAAACTGTTTTTT.

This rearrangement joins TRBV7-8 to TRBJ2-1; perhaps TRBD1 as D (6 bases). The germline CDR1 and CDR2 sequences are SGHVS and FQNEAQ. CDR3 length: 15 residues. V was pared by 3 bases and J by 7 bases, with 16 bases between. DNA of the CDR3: TGTGCCAGCAGCTTTTCGAGCACTACAGGGAATGAGCAGTTCTTC. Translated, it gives CASSFSSTTGNEQFF.

CDR3 loop: CATSRETGSSTIYF. CDR3 nucleotides: TGTGCCACCAGCAGAGAGACAGGGAGTAGCACCATATATTTT. J is TRBJ1-3 and V is TRBV15; 7 bases are shared with TRBD1. The CDR3 consists of 14 residues. Germline V gene lookup returns CDR1 LNHNV and CDR2 YYDKDF (reference sequence). J gave up 9 bases and V 0 bases, and 5 bases lay outside the gene matches.

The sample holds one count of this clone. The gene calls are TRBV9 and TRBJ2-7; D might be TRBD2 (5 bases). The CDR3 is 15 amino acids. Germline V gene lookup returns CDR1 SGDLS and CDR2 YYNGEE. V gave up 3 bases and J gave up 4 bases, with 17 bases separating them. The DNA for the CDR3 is TGTGCCAGCAGCGCCCGGTTCGGAGCGGAGTACGAGCAGTACTTC. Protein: CASSARFGAEYEQYF.

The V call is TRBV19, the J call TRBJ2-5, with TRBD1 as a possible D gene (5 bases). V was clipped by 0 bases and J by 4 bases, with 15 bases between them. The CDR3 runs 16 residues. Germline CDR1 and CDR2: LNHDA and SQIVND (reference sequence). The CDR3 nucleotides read TGTGCCAGTAGTATAGATTTCTCTACAGGAGTAGAGACCCAGTACTTC. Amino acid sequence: CASSIDFSTGVETQYF. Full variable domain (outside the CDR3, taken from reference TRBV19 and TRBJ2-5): DGGITQSPKYLFRKEGQNVTLSCEQNLNHDAMYWYRQDPGQGLRLIYYSQIVNDFQKGDIAEGYSVSREKKESFPLTVTSAQKNPTAFYLCASSIDFSTGVETQYFGPGTRLLVL.

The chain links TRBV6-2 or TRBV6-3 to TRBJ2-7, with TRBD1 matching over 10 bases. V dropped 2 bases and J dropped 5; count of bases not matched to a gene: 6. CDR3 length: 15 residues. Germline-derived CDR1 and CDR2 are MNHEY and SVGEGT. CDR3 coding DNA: TGTGCCAGCAGTTACCTAGGACAGGGGGACCACGAGCAGTACTTC. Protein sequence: CASSYLGQGDHEQYF.

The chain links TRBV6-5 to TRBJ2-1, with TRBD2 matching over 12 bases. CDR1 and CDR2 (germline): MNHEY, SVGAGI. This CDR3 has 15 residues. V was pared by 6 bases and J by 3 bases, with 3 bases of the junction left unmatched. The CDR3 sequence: CASRRGLAGYNEQFF. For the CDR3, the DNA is TGTGCCAGCAGGAGGGGACTAGCGGGCTACAATGAGCAGTTCTTC.

Here the CDR3 DNA reads TGTGCCACCATCCGACAGGGCACAGATACGCAGTATTTT. Translating gives CATIRQGTDTQYF. This chain connects TRBV28 to TRBJ2-3; the D gene is possibly TRBD1 (6 bases). V dropped 10 bases and J dropped 1 base, with 12 bases sitting between them. CDR3 length equals 13 residues. Germline CDR1 reads MDHEN; CDR2 reads SYDVKM.